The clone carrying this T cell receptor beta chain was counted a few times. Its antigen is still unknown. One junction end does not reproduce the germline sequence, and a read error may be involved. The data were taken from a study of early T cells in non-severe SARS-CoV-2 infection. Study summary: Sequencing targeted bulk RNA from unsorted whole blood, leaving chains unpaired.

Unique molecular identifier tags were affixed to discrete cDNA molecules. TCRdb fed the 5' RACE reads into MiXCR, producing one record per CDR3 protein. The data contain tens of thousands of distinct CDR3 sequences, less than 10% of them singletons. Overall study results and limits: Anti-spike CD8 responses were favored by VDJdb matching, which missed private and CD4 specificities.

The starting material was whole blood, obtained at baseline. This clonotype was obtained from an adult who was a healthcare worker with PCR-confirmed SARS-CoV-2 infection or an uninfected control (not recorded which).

The CDR3 here is CARSVERGINEKLFF. The CDR3 DNA reads TGTGCCAGAAGCGTAGAGAGGGGTATTAACGAAAAACTGTTTTTT. The chain has TRBV9 and TRBJ1-4; a possible D gene is TRBD1 (5 bases). Germline CDR1 SGDLS, CDR2 YYNGEE. This CDR3 is 15 amino acids long. Supplemented by reference TRBV9 and TRBJ1-4, the full variable domain reads DSGVTQTPKHLITATGQRVTLRCSPRSGDLSVYWYQQSLDQGLQFLIQYYNGEERAKGNILERFSAQQFPDLHSELNLSSLELGDSALYFCARSVERGINEKLFFGSGTQLSVL.